A selection of T cell receptor beta chains follows, all from one sample in a study of T cell repertoires in cytomegalovirus infection. These receptors' targets are unknown. TCRdb independently ran MiXCR on the reads; one entry per CDR3 protein. The sample lists about 890,000 distinct CDR3 sequences, under 40% occurring once. The material sequenced was cultured CD8+ T cells from PBMCs, taken from culture after CMV antigen stimulation. The receptor set was obtained from a human donor in good health (CMV status not recorded). Some clones in this sample may be carry-over from other donors' samples. The CDR3 runs from the conserved cysteine through the conserved F or W. A D gene is named only where the DNA matches it firmly. Size is omitted from some rows. Given values are once, few, many or a class for expanded clones.

abundance	v_gene	j_gene	d_gene	CDR3aa	CDR3nt
few	TRBV7-2	TRBJ2-1	NA	CASSLGLARNEQFF	TGTGCCAGCAGCTTAGGGCTAGCCCGCAATGAGCAGTTCTTC
NA	TRBV7-9	TRBJ2-2	TRBD2	CASSMPAGGPNTGELFF	TGTGCCAGCAGCATGCCCGCGGGGGGGCCTAACACCGGGGAGCTGTTTTTT
few	TRBV7-2	TRBJ1-5	NA	CASSRGDPPQHF	TGTGCCAGCAGCCGGGGGGATCCGCCCCAGCATTTT
NA	TRBV7-6	TRBJ2-2	NA	CASSPRTGWGELFF	TGTGCCAGCAGCCCCCGAACGGGTTGGGGGGAGCTGTTTTTT
NA	TRBV6-5	TRBJ1-6	NA	CASSYSSMGRSSSPLHF	TGTGCCAGCAGTTACTCTTCAATGGGTCGGTCTTCCTCACCCCTCCACTTT
few	TRBV29-1	TRBJ1-4	TRBD1	CSASGQGNEKLFF	TGCAGCGCGTCGGGACAGGGTAATGAAAAACTGTTTTTT
few	TRBV6-1	TRBJ2-3	NA	CASDLAGHRRNTDTQYF	TGTGCCAGCGACCTGGCGGGGCATCGTAGAAACACAGATACGCAGTATTTT
NA	TRBV5-4	TRBJ2-1	TRBD2	CASILKSGVSSYNEQFF	TGTGCCAGCATCCTAAAAAGCGGGGTGAGCTCCTACAATGAGCAGTTCTTC
many	TRBV28	TRBJ2-2	TRBD1	CASSLRGGNTGELFF	TGTGCCAGCAGCCTGCGAGGGGGCAACACCGGGGAGCTGTTTTTT
NA	TRBV13	TRBJ2-6	NA	CASSFGGLLLSSGANVLTF	TGTGCCAGCAGCTTCGGGGGACTCCTTCTTTCCTCTGGGGCCAACGTCCTGACTTTC
few	TRBV6-5	TRBJ2-2	NA	CASSYSGLNTGELFF	TGTGCCAGCAGCTACAGCGGTCTGAACACCGGGGAGCTGTTTTTT
few	TRBV11-2	TRBJ1-1	TRBD1	CASTLWDRTFMNTEAFF	TGTGCCAGCACCCTTTGGGACAGGACTTTTATGAACACTGAAGCTTTCTTT
few	TRBV4-1	TRBJ1-6	NA	CASSNRDPYNSPLHF	TGCGCCAGCAGCAACCGGGACCCATATAATTCACCCCTCCACTTT
few	TRBV11-2	TRBJ2-3	TRBD1	CASSLVLGGTGGGTDTQYF	TGTGCCAGCAGCTTAGTATTAGGTGGGACAGGGGGTGGCACAGATACGCAGTATTTT
few	TRBV19	TRBJ2-1	NA	CASSSAGPMSSYNEQFF	TGTGCCAGTAGTTCAGCAGGCCCCATGAGCTCCTACAATGAGCAGTTCTTC
NA	TRBV6-8	TRBJ2-1	NA	CASSYEAWNEQFF	TGTGCCAGCAGTTACGAGGCTTGGAATGAGCAGTTCTTC
NA	TRBV7-2	TRBJ2-1	TRBD2	CASSPLAGPYYNEQFF	TGTGCCAGCAGCCCACTAGCGGGGCCCTACTACAATGAGCAGTTCTTC
NA	TRBV7-9	TRBJ1-1	NA	CVSTFWTDTEAFF	TGTGTCAGCACCTTTTGGACAGACACTGAAGCTTTCTTT
medium-sized	TRBV7-8	TRBJ2-3	NA	CATRSGADTQYF	TGTGCCACTAGATCGGGGGCAGATACGCAGTATTTT
many	TRBV7-2	TRBJ2-3	TRBD2	CASSLRGVSTDTQYF	TGTGCCAGCAGCTTACGGGGGGTTAGCACAGATACGCAGTATTTT
NA	TRBV12-3/TRBV12-4	TRBJ1-3	NA	CASRAGVYLGNTIYF	TGTGCCAGCAGGGCGGGAGTTTATCTCGGAAACACCATATATTTT
NA	TRBV13	TRBJ1-4	TRBD1	CASRDRGSEKLFF	TGTGCCAGCAGGGACAGGGGTAGTGAAAAACTGTTTTTT
once	TRBV4-1	TRBJ2-7	NA	CASSQARGYEQYF	TGCGCCAGCAGCCAAGCCAGGGGCTACGAGCAGTACTTC
NA	TRBV19	TRBJ2-2	NA	CASSITLWRTGELFF	TGTGCCAGTAGTATTACTTTGTGGAGGACCGGGGAGCTGTTTTTT
NA	TRBV12-3/TRBV12-4	TRBJ2-7	TRBD1	CASSSTGADEQYF	TGTGCCAGCAGTTCAACAGGGGCCGACGAGCAGTACTTC
few	TRBV14	TRBJ1-2	TRBD1	CASSQVGTVYGYTF	TGTGCCAGCAGCCAAGTCGGGACAGTCTATGGCTACACCTTC
few	TRBV12-3/TRBV12-4	TRBJ2-4	NA	CASSLSSWVKNIQYF	TGTGCCAGCAGTTTAAGCTCATGGGTCAAAAACATTCAGTACTTC
few	TRBV27	TRBJ2-5	NA	CASSLYGSPETQYF	TGTGCCAGCAGTTTATATGGGTCCCCAGAGACCCAGTACTTC
NA	TRBV4-2	TRBJ2-5	TRBD1	CASRSGTEETQYF	TGTGCCAGCAGGTCCGGGACAGAAGAGACCCAGTACTTC
many	TRBV7-8	TRBJ2-1	NA	CASSWGVREQFF	TGTGCCAGCTCATGGGGGGTCCGTGAGCAGTTCTTC
many	TRBV27	TRBJ1-1	NA	CASSLGTTGTEAFF	TGTGCCAGCAGTTTAGGGACGACGGGCACTGAAGCTTTCTTT
NA	TRBV6-2/TRBV6-3	TRBJ1-1	TRBD1	CASSPDRGLSEAFF	TGTGCCAGCAGTCCTGACAGGGGATTAAGTGAAGCTTTCTTT
NA	TRBV6-5	TRBJ2-2	NA	CASFIRVGELFF	TGTGCCAGCTTTATCAGGGTCGGGGAGCTGTTTTTT
NA	TRBV5-4	TRBJ2-1	NA	CASSPEVDDEQFF	TGTGCCAGCAGCCCTGAAGTGGATGATGAGCAGTTCTTC
few	TRBV7-9	TRBJ1-5	NA	CASPQGREGGYSNQPQHF	TGTGCCAGCCCCCAGGGTAGAGAGGGGGGTTATAGCAATCAGCCCCAGCATTTT
many	TRBV6-2/TRBV6-3	TRBJ1-1	TRBD1	CASSPGQGWTEAFF	TGTGCCAGCAGTCCAGGACAGGGTTGGACTGAAGCTTTCTTT
NA	TRBV4-3	TRBJ2-1	TRBD2	CASSQGGWTSGASSYNEQFF	TGCGCCAGCAGCCAAGGGGGTTGGACTAGCGGGGCGAGCTCCTACAATGAGCAGTTCTTC
NA	TRBV27	TRBJ2-7	TRBD2	CASSPREGPGAHEQYF	TGTGCCAGCAGTCCTCGGGAGGGTCCGGGGGCCCACGAGCAGTACTTC
many	TRBV7-2	TRBJ1-4	TRBD1	CASSGPGTGEKLFF	TGTGCCAGCAGCGGACCCGGGACAGGGGAAAAACTGTTTTTT
NA	TRBV4-1	TRBJ1-2	NA	CASSQRERNYGYTF	TGCGCCAGCAGCCAAAGGGAGAGAAACTATGGCTACACCTTC
NA	TRBV6-1	TRBJ2-1	NA	CASSGISGNEQFF	TGTGCCAGCAGTGGGATTTCGGGGAATGAGCAGTTCTTC
NA	TRBV24-1	TRBJ1-2	TRBD1	CATSDPTTGAYGYTF	TGTGCCACCAGTGATCCTACAACAGGGGCCTATGGCTACACCTTC
many	TRBV7-2	TRBJ2-5	TRBD2	CASSLLGLAETQYF	TGTGCCAGCAGCTTACTTGGACTAGCGGAGACCCAGTACTTC
many	TRBV27	TRBJ1-5	NA	CASSLYTPHLGSNQPQHF	TGTGCCAGCAGTTTATACACCCCCCACTTGGGGAGCAATCAGCCCCAGCATTTT
few	TRBV4-1	TRBJ1-6	NA	CASSQSPTGVDSPLHF	TGCGCCAGCAGCCAATCCCCGACGGGGGTGGATTCACCCCTCCACTTT
NA	TRBV7-9	TRBJ1-1	TRBD1	CASSPDRVQAFF	TGTGCCAGCAGCCCGGACAGGGTTCAGGCTTTCTTT
NA	TRBV6-1	TRBJ2-2	NA	CASSSTGLTGELFF	TGTGCCAGCAGTTCTACAGGGCTCACCGGGGAGCTGTTTTTT
NA	TRBV12-3/TRBV12-4	TRBJ1-2	NA	CATAGGYGYTF	TGTGCCACCGCGGGGGGCTATGGCTACACCTTC
NA	TRBV28	TRBJ2-1	NA	CASSLLGQTYNEQFF	TGTGCCAGCAGCCTCCTGGGGCAAACCTACAATGAGCAGTTCTTC
NA	TRBV9	TRBJ1-3	NA	CASNGGDGNTIYF	TGTGCCTCAAACGGGGGGGACGGAAACACCATATATTTT